This TCR beta chain is from a study of vaccination effects on CD4 cells after COVID-19 (dated by TCRdb to between 2020 and 2023). In the study overall: Participants received two doses of either the BNT162b2 or the mRNA-1273 mRNA SARS-CoV-2 vaccine. SARS-CoV-2 spike-specific CD4+ TCR repertoires were compared before and after mRNA vaccination in COVID-19 convalescent patients and in infection-naive vaccine recipients. Cultures from other donors in the study were sequenced with the Oncomine TCR Beta short-read assay on an Illumina iSeq 100. A total of roughly 9 COVID-19 convalescent patients and a handful of SARS-CoV-2-naive healthy vaccine recipients were included in the full study.

In the ViraFEST assay, PBMC were stimulated with viral peptide pools, and antigen-specific CD4+ T cell clonotypes were then identified by expansion using TCR sequencing. After around eleven days of culture, CD4+ T cells were isolated with the EasySep CD4+ T cell isolation kit. None of the healthy vaccine recipients had a prior SARS-CoV-2 infection, which was confirmed by nucleocapsid antibody tests that came back negative both before and after vaccination. Fewer than 2.5 million PBMC per well were cultured in IMDM with around 5.3% human AB serum, roughly 11 IU/ml IL-2 and gentamicin, plus 10 ug/ml peptides. Half of the culture medium was replaced with fresh IL-2-containing medium on days 3 and 7. Unless otherwise noted, each peptide stimulation condition was cultured in triplicate wells. Using Ficoll-Paque Plus gradient centrifugation, PBMC were separated from whole blood and then either used fresh or cryopreserved at -140C. The overlapping peptide pools covered the spike proteins of SARS-CoV-2 as well as those of the common cold coronaviruses HCoV-NL63, HCoV-OC43 and HCoV-229E. The QIAamp micro DNA kit was used to extract genomic DNA from the cultured CD4+ T cells.

The CDR3 contains 14 residues, cysteine and phenylalanine counted. Only CDR3 DNA remains: 42 bases, in frame from the first base. V is cut by 7 bases and J by 7 bases, and the space between the germline ends is 20 bases. The germline V gene specifies MDHEN as CDR1 and SYDVKM as CDR2. With regard to this clone: No antigen is known for it. No per-base quality is available; no much larger clone lies one base away.

The paper as a whole reports these results and caveats: Both infection-induced and vaccine-induced clones contracted markedly at late post-vaccination timepoints, which is consistent with waning T cell responses. In healthy vaccine recipients, vaccine-induced clones were almost all SARS-CoV-2 mono-reactive, with only 1 of 255 cross-reactive with common cold coronaviruses. The study was limited by a small number of convalescent patients and lacked early post-infection timepoints.

The method was the immunoSEQ multiplex PCR assay. DNA from the cultured and isolated CD4+ T cells underwent TCR beta CDR3 sequencing. On the study's bioinformatics: Non-productive TCR sequences were removed, reads were trimmed to the CDR3 region, and CDR3s of at least 7 amino acids were retained. Antigen-specific clonotypes were identified using the MANAFEST web app by comparison of expansion in peptide wells against reference cultures. To count as positive, a clone had to show expansion at FDR<0.05 compared with the reference and with all other wells, an odds ratio above 5, and a frequency above 0.1% in two replicate wells. A clonotype was called cross-reactive if it was significantly expanded both in SARS-CoV-2 spike wells and in at least one common cold coronavirus spike condition. CDR3 similarity was assessed by Levenshtein distance with the stringdist R package, and unrooted trees were built with ape in R 3.6.1. TCRdb re-hosts the immuneACCESS table, in-frame sequences only. Its copies lack some clones; in the studies checked, an unresolved V gene accounts for under half of them, and the cause for the rest is not known. The V and J calls and the clone size are those of that table, but D and trimming were determined from the DNA. Recorded for this sample are roughly 35,000 clones; 55% to 85% of them occurred a single time. The top ten constitute around 30% of the sample.

The clonotype comes from a human donor who received a COVID-19 vaccine. The rearranged chain carries TRBV28 and TRBJ2-7, and TRBD1 may be the D gene, going by 6 matching bases. Here the sequenced sample was CD4+ T cells from PBMCs cultured with HCoV-OC43 spike peptides, taken before COVID-19 vaccination. The meaning of the sample's cell subset or site label: HCoV-OC43 spike overlapping peptide pool stimulation. The nucleotide sequence reads as follows: TGTGCCAGCACCCCGGGTACAGGGACCAGGGAGCAGTACTTC. Its amino acids are CASTPGTGTREQYF.